This T cell receptor beta chain comes out of a study of human T cells and chemical hapten exposure. Study-wide background: Per-sample TCR yield variation was attributed mainly to small pooled library volume differences. Study conclusions and caveats: Sensitization with DPC brought no change to TCRs above 1 in 1000 in frequency.

Between the trimmed V and J ends, which lost 3 bases and 7 bases, there was a span of 6 bases. The CDR3 runs to 11 residues. Researchers extracted total RNA from unfractionated whole blood. Separate cDNA molecules received unique molecular identifiers, which the library attached to them. As processed by the authors: Individual samples carried between about 20,000 and 700,000 TCRs, with 95,638 as the median. TCRdb redid the calling of the 5' RACE reads with MiXCR, one entry per CDR3 protein. The V and J calls, along with clone size, are taken from TCRdb and not from the paper's own processing. Seen here are tens of thousands of distinct CDR3 sequences, roughly 8.4% observed once, and the top ten hold around 2%. This clonotype was counted many times. Its specificity is unknown.

This sequence joins TRBV12-3 or TRBV12-4 and TRBJ1-2; no firm D call. The receptor was derived from a male donor in good health. The CDR3 DNA follows: TGTGCCAGCAGTTTTCGGGGTGGCTACACCTTC. This sequence encodes CASSFRGGYTF.